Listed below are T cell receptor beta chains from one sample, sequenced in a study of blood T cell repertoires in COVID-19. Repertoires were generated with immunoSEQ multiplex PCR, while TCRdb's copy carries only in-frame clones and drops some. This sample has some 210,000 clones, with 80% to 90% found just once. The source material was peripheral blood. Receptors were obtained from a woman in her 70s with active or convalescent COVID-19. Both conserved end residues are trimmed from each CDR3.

CDR3: SVASGGNEQF
J: TRBJ2-1
V: TRBV29-1

CDR3: ASSPFLGTGGYQETQY
J: TRBJ2-5
V: TRBV7-8

CDR3: ASSPYNEQF
J: TRBJ2-1
V: TRBV28

CDR3: ASTTSGQYTDTQY
J: TRBJ2-3
V: TRBV28

CDR3: AISEVQEQF
J: TRBJ2-1
V: TRBV10-3

CDR3: ASTRDSLSYEQY
J: TRBJ2-7
V: TRBV5-1

CDR3: ASSLTGDTGNTIY
J: TRBJ1-3
V: TRBV5-5

CDR3: SVASVHNEQF
J: TRBJ2-1
V: TRBV29-1

CDR3: ASSSFGQENSPLH
J: TRBJ1-6
V: TRBV7-9

CDR3: AGRDSIYGYT
J: TRBJ1-2
V: TRBV2

CDR3: ASSLWSGGAQSPLH
J: TRBJ1-6
V: TRBV27

CDR3: ASRNYRDREADTQY
J: TRBJ2-3
V: TRBV19

CDR3: ASSLLDRNTEAF
J: TRBJ1-1
V: TRBV11-2

CDR3: ASSLQVGSYEQY
J: TRBJ2-7
V: TRBV3-1/TRBV3-2

CDR3: ASRAVTNEKLF
J: TRBJ1-4
V: TRBV5-1

CDR3: ASSQVASDYNEQF
J: TRBJ2-1
V: TRBV4-2

CDR3: ASRKAGGGYYYEQY
J: TRBJ2-7
V: TRBV28

CDR3: ASSQDPGVTWRGEQY
J: TRBJ2-7
V: TRBV3-1/TRBV3-2

CDR3: ASSSVPEQPQETQY
J: TRBJ2-5
V: TRBV7-9

CDR3: ASSYGRQNTEAF
J: TRBJ1-1
V: TRBV6-5

CDR3: ASSSGQPNDSNQPQH
J: TRBJ1-5
V: TRBV5-1

CDR3: ASSPPAGEQY
J: TRBJ2-7
V: TRBV12-3/TRBV12-4

CDR3: ASSSGLAEETQY
J: TRBJ2-5
V: TRBV7-6

CDR3: ASSSKPRTSNTGELF
J: TRBJ2-2
V: TRBV13

CDR3: ASERGVAGVTGELF
J: TRBJ2-2
V: TRBV7-9

CDR3: AWSVGRLSDQPQH
J: TRBJ1-5
V: TRBV30

CDR3: ASRAELAGNEQF
J: TRBJ2-1
V: TRBV5-6

CDR3: ASSLWRGLAGFTDTQY
J: TRBJ2-3
V: TRBV5-4

CDR3: ASSPPVAGSSYEQY
J: TRBJ2-7
V: TRBV18

CDR3: ASGYSGRVTGELF
J: TRBJ2-2
V: TRBV25-1

CDR3: ASSELSRQGANSPLH
J: TRBJ1-6
V: TRBV10-2

CDR3: ASSLTATSGRNEQF
J: TRBJ2-1
V: TRBV7-3

CDR3: ASDSNGNTIY
J: TRBJ1-3
V: TRBV11-2

CDR3: ASSERVLAASYNEQF
J: TRBJ2-1
V: TRBV2

CDR3: ASSPGTGAGADTQY
J: TRBJ2-3
V: TRBV9

CDR3: AIHSPKGRGNTQY
J: TRBJ2-3
V: TRBV28

CDR3: ASSLDSGPYEQY
J: TRBJ2-7
V: TRBV7-2

CDR3: ASSLGTGGVNEQF
J: TRBJ2-1
V: TRBV5-1

CDR3: ASSKVKGGLPQTDTQY
J: TRBJ2-3
V: TRBV21-1

CDR3: ASSRGQGNEQY
J: TRBJ2-7
V: TRBV5-6